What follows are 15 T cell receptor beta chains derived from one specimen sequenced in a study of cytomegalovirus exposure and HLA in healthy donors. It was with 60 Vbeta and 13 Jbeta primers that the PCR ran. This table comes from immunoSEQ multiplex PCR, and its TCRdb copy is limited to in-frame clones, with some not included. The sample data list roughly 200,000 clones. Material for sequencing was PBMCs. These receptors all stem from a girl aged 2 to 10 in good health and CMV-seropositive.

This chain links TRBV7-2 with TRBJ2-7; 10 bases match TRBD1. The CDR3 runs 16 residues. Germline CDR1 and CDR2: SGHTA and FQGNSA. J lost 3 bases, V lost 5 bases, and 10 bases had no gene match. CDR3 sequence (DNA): TGTGCCAGCAGCGCCGCCGTGACAGGGGGCTTCTACGAGCAGTACTTC. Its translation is CASSAAVTGGFYEQYF. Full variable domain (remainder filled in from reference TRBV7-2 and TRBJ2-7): GAGVSQSPSNKVTEKGKDVELRCDPISGHTALYWYRQSLGQGLEFLIYFQGNSAPDKSGLPSDRFSAERTGGSVSTLTIQRTQQEDSAVYLCASSAAVTGGFYEQYFGPGTRLTVT.

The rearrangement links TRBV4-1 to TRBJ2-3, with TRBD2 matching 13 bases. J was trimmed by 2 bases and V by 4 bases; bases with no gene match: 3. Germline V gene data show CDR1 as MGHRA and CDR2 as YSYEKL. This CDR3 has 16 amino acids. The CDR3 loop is CASSLGLAGITDTQYF. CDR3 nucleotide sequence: TGCGCCAGCAGCCTGGGACTAGCGGGGATCACAGATACGCAGTATTTT.

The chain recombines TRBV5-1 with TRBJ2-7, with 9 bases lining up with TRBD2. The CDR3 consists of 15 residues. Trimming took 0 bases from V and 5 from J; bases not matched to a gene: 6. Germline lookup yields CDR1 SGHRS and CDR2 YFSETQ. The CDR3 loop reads CASSLADSGRDEQYF. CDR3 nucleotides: TGCGCCAGCAGCTTGGCCGATAGCGGGAGAGACGAGCAGTACTTC.

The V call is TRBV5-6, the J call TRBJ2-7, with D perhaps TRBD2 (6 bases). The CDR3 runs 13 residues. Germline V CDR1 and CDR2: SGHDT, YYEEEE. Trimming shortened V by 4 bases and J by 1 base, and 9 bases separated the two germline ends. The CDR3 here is CASSPRESYEQYF. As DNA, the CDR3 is TGTGCCAGCAGCCCCCGGGAGTCCTACGAGCAGTACTTC.

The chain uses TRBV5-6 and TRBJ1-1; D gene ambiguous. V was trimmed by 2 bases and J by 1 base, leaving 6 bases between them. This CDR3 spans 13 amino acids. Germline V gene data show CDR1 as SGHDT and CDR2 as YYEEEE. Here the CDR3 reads CASSLGGNTEAFF. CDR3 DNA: TGTGCCAGCAGCTTAGGCGGGAACACTGAAGCTTTCTTT.

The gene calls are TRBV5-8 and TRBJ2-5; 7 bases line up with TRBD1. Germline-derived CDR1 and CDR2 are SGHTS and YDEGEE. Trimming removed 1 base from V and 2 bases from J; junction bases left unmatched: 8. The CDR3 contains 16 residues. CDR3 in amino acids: CASSLWTGGHQETQYF. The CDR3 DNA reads TGTGCCAGCAGCTTGTGGACAGGAGGCCATCAAGAGACCCAGTACTTC. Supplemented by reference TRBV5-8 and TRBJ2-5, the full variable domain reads EAGVTQSPTHLIKTRGQQATLRCSPISGHTSVYWYQQALGLGLQFLLWYDEGEERNRGNFPPRFSGRQFPNYSSELNVNALELEDSALYLCASSLWTGGHQETQYFGPGTRLLVL.

The chain's CDR3 is CASSLGQGDTGELFF. The CDR3 coding sequence is TGCGCCAGCAGTTTAGGACAGGGGGACACCGGGGAGCTGTTTTTT. This chain connects TRBV5-1 to TRBJ2-2; 10 bases line up with TRBD1. Germline assignment: CDR1 SGHRS and CDR2 YFSETQ. The V gene end was trimmed by 5 bases and the J gene end by 3 bases; junction bases not matched to a gene: 4. The length of the CDR3 is 15 residues.

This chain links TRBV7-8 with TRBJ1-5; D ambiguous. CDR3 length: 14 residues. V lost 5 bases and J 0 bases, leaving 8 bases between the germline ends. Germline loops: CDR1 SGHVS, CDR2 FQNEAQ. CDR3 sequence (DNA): TGTGCCAGCAGCGCCCAGGTTAGCAATCAGCCCCAGCATTTT. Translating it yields CASSAQVSNQPQHF.

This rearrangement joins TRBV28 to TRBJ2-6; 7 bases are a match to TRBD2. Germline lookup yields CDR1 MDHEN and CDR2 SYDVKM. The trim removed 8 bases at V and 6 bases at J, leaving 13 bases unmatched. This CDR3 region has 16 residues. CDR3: CASLIAGSNAANVLTF. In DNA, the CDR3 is TGTGCCAGCCTGATAGCGGGTTCTAATGCGGCCAACGTCCTGACTTTC.

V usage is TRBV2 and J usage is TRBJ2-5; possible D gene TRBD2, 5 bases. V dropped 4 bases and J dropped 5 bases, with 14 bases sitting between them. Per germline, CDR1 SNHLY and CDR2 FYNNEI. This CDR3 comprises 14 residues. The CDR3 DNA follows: TGTGCCAGCAGTGTTAGCGTTGGAAGGGAGACCCAGTACTTC. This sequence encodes CASSVSVGRETQYF.

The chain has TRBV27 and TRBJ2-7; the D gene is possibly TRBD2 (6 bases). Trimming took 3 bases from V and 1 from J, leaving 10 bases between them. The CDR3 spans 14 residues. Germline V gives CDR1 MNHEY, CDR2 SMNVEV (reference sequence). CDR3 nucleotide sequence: TGTGCCAGCAGTTTTGCGGGGCAGTCCTACGAGCAGTACTTC. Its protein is CASSFAGQSYEQYF.

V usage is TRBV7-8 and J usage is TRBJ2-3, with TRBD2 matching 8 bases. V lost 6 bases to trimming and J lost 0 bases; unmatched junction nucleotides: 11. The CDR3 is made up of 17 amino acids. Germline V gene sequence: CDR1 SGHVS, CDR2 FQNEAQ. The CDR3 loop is CASSGASGHHSTDTQYF. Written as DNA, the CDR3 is TGTGCCAGCAGTGGAGCTAGCGGGCACCATAGCACAGATACGCAGTATTTT.

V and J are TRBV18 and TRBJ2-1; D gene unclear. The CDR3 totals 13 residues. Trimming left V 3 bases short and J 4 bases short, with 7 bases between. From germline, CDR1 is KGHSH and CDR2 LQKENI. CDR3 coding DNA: TGTGCCAGCTCACCTCCAGGATACAATGAGCAGTTCTTC. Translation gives CASSPPGYNEQFF. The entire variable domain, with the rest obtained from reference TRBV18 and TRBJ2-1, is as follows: NAGVMQNPRHLVRRRGQEARLRCSPMKGHSHVYWYRQLPEEGLKFMVYLQKENIIDESGMPKERFSAEFPKEGPSILRIQQVVRGDSAAYFCASSPPGYNEQFFGPGTRLTVL.

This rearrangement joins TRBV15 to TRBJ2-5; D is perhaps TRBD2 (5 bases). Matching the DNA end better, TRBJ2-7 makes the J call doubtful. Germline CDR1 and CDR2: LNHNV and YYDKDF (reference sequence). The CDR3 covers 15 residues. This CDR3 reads CATSRDPGSTYEQYF. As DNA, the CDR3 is TGTGCCACCAGCAGAGATCCGGGATCCACCTACGAGCAGTACTTC.

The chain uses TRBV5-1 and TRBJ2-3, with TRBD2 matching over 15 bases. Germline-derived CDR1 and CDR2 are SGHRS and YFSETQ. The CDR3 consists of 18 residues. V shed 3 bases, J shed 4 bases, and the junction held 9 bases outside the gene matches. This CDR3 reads CASSSGLAGGVSSDTQYF. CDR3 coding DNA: TGCGCCAGCAGCTCGGGACTAGCGGGAGGTGTCAGTTCAGATACGCAGTATTTT.